This is a list of T cell receptor beta chains from one sample in a study of human T cells and chemical hapten exposure. TCRdb independently ran MiXCR on the RACE reads; one entry per CDR3 protein. The sample includes about 380,000 distinct CDR3 sequences, more than 4.5% seen only once; the top ten take 2% to 2.5%. The sequences come from whole blood, collected in connection with sensitization to the hapten diphenylcyclopropenone (DPC). The origin of the receptors is a woman aged 50 to 60 with alopecia areata. Some clones in this sample may be carry-over from other donors' samples. Both conserved end residues are part of each CDR3. The order of the fields is clone size, V gene, D gene, J gene, CDR3 DNA, CDR3 protein. The D gene is left open where the match is weak. Rows may omit the clone size; those that give it use once, few, many or a size class.

NA,TRBV20-1,NA,TRBJ2-7,TGCAGTGCTAGAGGGCCCGAGTCCTACGAGCAGTACTTC,CSARGPESYEQYF
many,TRBV21-1,NA,TRBJ2-4,TGTGCCAGCAGCAAAGACCGAGGGCCCCACGCGGCCAAAAACATTCAGTACTTC,CASSKDRGPHAAKNIQYF
few,TRBV12-3/TRBV12-4,TRBD1,TRBJ2-7,TGTGCCAGCAGCCCAAGGGGGCTCGGCTACGAGCAGTACTTC,CASSPRGLGYEQYF
NA,TRBV6-6,NA,TRBJ1-6,TGTGCCAGCAGGGACCTCCCCGGGGGATATAATTCACCCCTCCACTTT,CASRDLPGGYNSPLHF
few,TRBV20-1,NA,TRBJ1-2,TGCAGTGCTCGGAAGGGGAGGGATGGCTACACCTTC,CSARKGRDGYTF
few,TRBV6-6,NA,TRBJ2-3,TGTGCCAGCATCGGTCTTAGCACAGATACGCAGTATTTT,CASIGLSTDTQYF
many,TRBV7-8,NA,TRBJ2-3,TGTGCCAGCAGCTTAGTCGGAGGAGTAGGAACAGATACGCAGTATTTT,CASSLVGGVGTDTQYF
NA,TRBV11-2,NA,TRBJ1-2,TGTGCCAGCAGCTTAGTCACCGGTCAGGGCACTAACTATGGCTACACCTTC,CASSLVTGQGTNYGYTF
many,TRBV9,NA,TRBJ2-3,TGTGCCAGCAGCGTAGTAGGGGCTGGTGTCCCAGATACGCAGTATTTT,CASSVVGAGVPDTQYF
NA,TRBV5-6,NA,TRBJ1-3,TGTGCCAGCAGATTTGGGACGGGCGGAAACACCATATATTTT,CASRFGTGGNTIYF
many,TRBV7-9,TRBD2,TRBJ2-7,TGTGCCAGCAGCTCCGGGACTAGCGGTTATCCCTACGAGCAGTACTTC,CASSSGTSGYPYEQYF
few,TRBV6-5,NA,TRBJ2-7,TGTGCCAGCAGTTACCTGAGGGACACCGCCTACGAGCAGTACTTC,CASSYLRDTAYEQYF
many,TRBV15,NA,TRBJ2-5,TGTGCCACCAGCAGAGTGGCCCTTCAAGAGACCCAGTACTTC,CATSRVALQETQYF
NA,TRBV10-1,TRBD2,TRBJ2-3,TGCGCCAGCAGTGAGTCGGTGGCGGGAGAACTAGATACGCAGTATTTT,CASSESVAGELDTQYF
NA,TRBV18,TRBD1,TRBJ1-1,TGTGCCAGCTCACCGAACGACAGGGTAAGGGGCACTGAAGCTTTCTTT,CASSPNDRVRGTEAFF
NA,TRBV20-1,TRBD1,TRBJ1-5,TGCAGTCGAACCAGGGGGCCCAATCAGCCCCAGCATTTT,CSRTRGPNQPQHF
few,TRBV6-5,TRBD1,TRBJ2-2,TGTGCCAGCAGTTTACAGGGGGAAACCGGGGAGCTGTTTTTT,CASSLQGETGELFF
many,TRBV5-1,NA,TRBJ1-2,TGCGCCAGCAGCTTGGAGGTCGGCAGATATGGCTACACCTTC,CASSLEVGRYGYTF
few,TRBV12-3/TRBV12-4,TRBD1,TRBJ2-7,TGTGCCAGCAGTTATGGGACAGGGGCCGTCTACGAGCAGTACTTC,CASSYGTGAVYEQYF
NA,TRBV7-7,NA,TRBJ2-1,TGTGCCAGCAGCTTAGGGTGGGGTAGCCGTGAGCAGTTCTTC,CASSLGWGSREQFF
NA,TRBV11-2,NA,TRBJ2-3,TGTGCCAGCAGTGGACACACAGATACGCAGTATTTT,CASSGHTDTQYF
NA,TRBV20-1,NA,TRBJ1-6,TGCAGTGCTAGAGTGGACGTTAATTCACCCCTCCACTTT,CSARVDVNSPLHF
NA,TRBV29-1,NA,TRBJ2-1,TGCAGCGAAAGCAGTGGGGGGCAGTTCTTC,CSESSGGQFF
few,TRBV12-3/TRBV12-4,NA,TRBJ2-2,TGTGCCAGCTGCACCCACGTAGTGGCCGGGGAGCTGTTTTTT,CASCTHVVAGELFF
NA,TRBV2,NA,TRBJ2-1,TGTGCCAGCAGTGAGGTAGGGCCTCTATTCTACAATGAGCAGTTCTTC,CASSEVGPLFYNEQFF
few,TRBV21-1,NA,TRBJ2-7,TGTGCCAGCAGCAACTCCGGACAGAGCTGGGACGAGCAGTACTTC,CASSNSGQSWDEQYF
NA,TRBV25-1,TRBD1,TRBJ2-4,TGTGCCAGCAGTGAATTGGGGACAGGGGGCAGGGGACGAGCCAAAAACATTCAGTACTTC,CASSELGTGGRGRAKNIQYF
many,TRBV6-2/TRBV6-3,NA,TRBJ2-2,TGTGCCAGCAGCCTAATAGTCGCGGGTACCGGGGAGCTGTTTTTT,CASSLIVAGTGELFF
many,TRBV7-3,TRBD2,TRBJ2-5,TGTGCCAGCAGCTGGACTAGCGGGGGGAGTGAGACCCAGTACTTC,CASSWTSGGSETQYF
few,TRBV27,TRBD1,TRBJ1-1,TGTGCCAGCCAGGGGGCCGGTTTCGCTGAAGCTTTCTTT,CASQGAGFAEAFF
many,TRBV12-3/TRBV12-4,TRBD1,TRBJ2-1,TGTGCCAGCAGTCTCCGGACAGGGAACTCCTACAATGAGCAGTTCTTC,CASSLRTGNSYNEQFF
few,TRBV4-1,TRBD2,TRBJ2-1,TGCGCCAGCAGCCTTCGAGCGGGGGTCTCCTACAATGAGCAGTTCTTC,CASSLRAGVSYNEQFF
many,TRBV6-5,NA,TRBJ2-7,TGTGCCAGCACCCGGGAGTCTGAGCAGTACTTC,CASTRESEQYF
many,TRBV5-1,NA,TRBJ1-2,TGCGCCAGCATGAGCGATAACTATGGCTACACCTTC,CASMSDNYGYTF
few,TRBV7-8,NA,TRBJ1-5,TGTGCCAGCAGCTTAGCGGGGGTCCCCGGAGGGAATCAGCCCCAGCATTTT,CASSLAGVPGGNQPQHF
NA,TRBV7-2,NA,TRBJ2-2,TGTGCCAGCAGCGGGACAACCCCGAACGGAGTGGGCACCGGGGAGCTGTTTTTT,CASSGTTPNGVGTGELFF
NA,TRBV2,NA,TRBJ1-1,TGTGCCAGCAGTGAACTGGGTGGACCCAAAGGTGAAGCTTTCTTT,CASSELGGPKGEAFF
NA,TRBV27,NA,TRBJ1-1,TGTGCCAGCAGTTTTAAGGGGTTGAACACTGAAGCTTTCTTT,CASSFKGLNTEAFF
few,TRBV20-1,NA,TRBJ2-1,TGCAGTGCTAGTAAAGGCGGGGACTACAATGAGCAGTTCTTC,CSASKGGDYNEQFF
NA,TRBV5-6,TRBD2,TRBJ2-1,TGTGCCAGCAGGCCCGGATGGGGCGGGAGAGAGAATGAGCAGTTCTTC,CASRPGWGGRENEQFF